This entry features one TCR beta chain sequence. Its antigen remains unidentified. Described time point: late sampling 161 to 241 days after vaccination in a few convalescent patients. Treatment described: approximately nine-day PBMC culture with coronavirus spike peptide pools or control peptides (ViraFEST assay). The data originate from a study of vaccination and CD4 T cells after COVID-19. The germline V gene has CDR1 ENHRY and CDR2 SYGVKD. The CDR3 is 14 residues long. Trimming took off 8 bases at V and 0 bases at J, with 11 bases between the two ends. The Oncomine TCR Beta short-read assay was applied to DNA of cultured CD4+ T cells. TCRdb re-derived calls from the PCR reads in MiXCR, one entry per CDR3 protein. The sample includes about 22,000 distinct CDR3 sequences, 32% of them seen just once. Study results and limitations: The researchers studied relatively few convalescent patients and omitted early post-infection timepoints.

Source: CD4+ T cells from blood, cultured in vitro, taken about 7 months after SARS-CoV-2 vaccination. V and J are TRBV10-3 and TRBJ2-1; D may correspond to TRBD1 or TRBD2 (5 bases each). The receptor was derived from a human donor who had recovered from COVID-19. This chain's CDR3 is CAIQRGSSYNEQFF. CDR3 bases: TGTGCCATCCAACGGGGCAGCTCCTACAATGAGCAGTTCTTC.